This TCR beta chain was documented in a study of blood T cells in healthy people across ages. Overall study results and limits: Samples with more naive T cells showed higher observed beta diversity.

A sample-barcoded 5' primer and a J-beta primer mix were used in a second PCR of about 7 to 11 cycles. Paired-end reads containing CDR3 totaled no fewer than 2.5 million for each sample. TCRdb used MiXCR to reprocess the 5' RACE reads, holding one entry per CDR3 protein. Of around 780,000 distinct CDR3 sequences listed, 56% were seen once; the top ten hold approximately 24%. This clonotype occurred once. Antigen unknown. Possible read error: a much larger clone is one base away. This CDR3 contains 13 residues. Germline lookup yields CDR1 SGHTA and CDR2 FQGTGA. The V and J ends lost 3 bases and 11 bases respectively, with 16 bases between them.

V and J are TRBV7-3 and TRBJ2-5; maybe TRBD2 (5 bases). The TCR comes from a man aged 35 to 55 in good health. Sequencing was performed on blood. The CDR3 sequence: CASSFQRYNEQYF. As DNA, the CDR3 is TGTGCCAGCAGCTTCCAGCGGTACAATGAGCAGTACTTC.